The TCR beta chain under discussion was sequenced for a study of T cell responses to AZD1222 COVID-19 vaccine (dated by TCRdb to about 2021). Context from the whole study: TCR sequencing was performed for some 250 trial participants, of whom about 200 were given two doses of AZD1222 and approximately 26 were given two doses of MenACWY control vaccine. Trial participants were enrolled by age into subgroups of 18-55, 56-69 and 70-plus years, and around 150, 28 and 57 TCR-sequenced participants, respectively, were included in these subgroups.

Reading from cysteine to phenylalanine, the CDR3 counts 17 amino acids. Left in the record is the CDR3 DNA by itself, 51 bases read in frame from the first base. CDR1 and CDR2 (LNHDA, SQIVND) derive from the germline V gene (reference sequence). A distance of 20 bases separates the germline ends of V and J, which lose 6 bases and 0 bases respectively. The CDR3 regions of human TCRbeta chains were subjected to immunosequencing. In the original analysis: TCRs in the repertoires were compared against a reference library of SARS-CoV-2-specific TCRs that had been generated with the MIRA antigen-specificity platform. Breadth was defined as the fraction of unique TCRs that were SARS-CoV-2-associated, and depth was defined as the fraction of total T cells that were SARS-CoV-2-associated. Using the MIRA data, every spike-specific TCR was mapped to the spike region that the TCR reacted to and assigned to either a CD4 or a CD8 class. Log10-transformed breadth and depth values were compared by one-way ANOVA with Sidak's multiple comparisons tests. The table comes from immuneACCESS by way of TCRdb, which keeps in-frame sequences with V and J called. Part of the clones is missing from these tables; in studies checked, under half for an unresolved V gene and the rest for unknown reasons. Clonal size and the V and J genes are those of that table, whereas D and trimming came from the DNA. This sample lists under 150,000 clones; 85% to 90% were detected once. The top ten constitute around 1.6% of the sample.

Points on this clone: It has no known antigen specificity. No base qualities exist here, and no much larger clone lies one base off it.

What this sample's time point label stands for: about 28 days (+/-7) after the second vaccine dose. Because spike-specific TCR depth and breadth did not differ between the two schedules, AZD1222 recipients who got a second dose at roughly 4 weeks were pooled with those who got a second dose at roughly 12 weeks. Vaccinee samples were obtained from the UK trials COV001 and COV002, which included a single-blind randomized controlled phase 2/3 trial of AZD1222 (ChAdOx1 nCoV-19) in healthy adults. For TCRbeta chain sequencing, PBMC samples from trial participants were taken at day 0 and at day 28 after the second dose. The investigation overall reported the following: Because no day 14 peak-response samples were available, repertoires were characterized only after the peak T cell response. Conclusions about previously exposed vaccinees are limited, since just a handful of AZD1222 recipients were seropositive for SARS-CoV-2 at baseline. The vaccine-associated CD4 TCRs covered the entire spike protein, and the dominant responses fell in regions 160-218 and 743-854. After two AZD1222 doses, both the breadth and the depth of spike-specific TCRs were significantly higher than at day 0 and than in MenACWY recipients. In the small 56-69-year group, the increase in depth fell short of significance, most likely because of low power. Nearly half of unique spike-specific TCRs reportedly recognized epitopes outside regions mutated in the B.1.351 and B.1.1.7 variants. Participants were mostly white British, with more females than males. The authors suggested clonal diversity may have been underestimated.

Recombination linked TRBV19 to TRBJ1-1; the D gene assignment is ambiguous. Sequenced here: peripheral blood, sampled 28 days after the second AZD1222 dose. The clonotype comes from an adult who received the AZD1222 COVID-19 vaccine. The nucleotide sequence is TGTGCCAGTAGGAGCCGGCATTTTGGTGTGATGAACACTGAAGCTTTCTTT. It translates as CASRSRHFGVMNTEAFF.